Below, 8 T cell receptor beta chains from the same sample are listed, as sequenced in a study of T-cell reconstitution after alpha-beta-depleted transplantation in children listed by TCRdb under 2016. Libraries were made using PCR. Instrument used: Illumina HiSeq 2500. TCR libraries were prepared with molecular barcoding, using unique molecular identifiers to normalize TCRbeta repertoire quantification. TCRdb reprocessing: public reads trimmed at Q25 with fastp, clones called with MiXCR, in-frame beta chains kept. Each CDR3 protein gets just one entry, which takes the most common genes and DNA from the rows behind it. A total of about 440,000 distinct CDR3 sequences appear in this sample, about 40% of them only once. The biggest ten clones account for around 29% of the sample. The treatment or condition label here, explained by the study, means: allogeneic hematopoietic cell transplantation with graft depleted of TCRalphabeta T cells and CD19 B cells.

The sequences come from PBMCs, collected before TCRalphabeta/CD19-depleted stem cell transplant. These receptors came from a girl aged 2 to 10 with aplastic anemia, due to receive a stem cell transplant.

This chain links TRBV20-1 with TRBJ2-5; D gene unclear. The CDR3 runs to 14 residues. CDR1 and CDR2 (germline): DFQATT, SNEGSKA (reference sequence). V lost 6 bases and J 2 bases, leaving 16 bases between the germline ends. DNA of the CDR3: TGCAGTGCCCCCAGGTCAGGCCTTCAAGAGACCCAGTACTTC. Protein: CSAPRSGLQETQYF.

The V call is TRBV20-1, the J call TRBJ2-3; a weak D match, TRBD1 (5 bases). The V end lost 3 bases, the J end lost 0 bases, and 10 bases lay between the germline ends. The CDR3 is made up of 14 amino acids. The V gene's germline CDR1 is DFQATT and CDR2 SNEGSKA (reference sequence). The CDR3 reads CSARKGPSTDTQYF. The CDR3 coding sequence is TGCAGTGCTAGGAAGGGGCCTAGCACAGATACGCAGTATTTT.

The chain carries TRBV15 and TRBJ2-1; maybe TRBD1 (6 bases). V was trimmed by 5 bases and J by 10 bases, leaving 9 bases between them. CDR1 and CDR2 (germline): LNHNV, YYDKDF (reference sequence). This CDR3 comprises 11 residues. CDR3: CATSDRYEQFF. In DNA, the CDR3 is TGTGCCACCAGCGACAGGTACGAGCAGTTCTTC.

The V call is TRBV7-9, the J call TRBJ1-1; 10 bases are shared with TRBD1. V lost 5 bases, J lost 6 bases, and 6 bases stayed unmatched. The CDR3 length is 14 residues. Germline CDR1 reads SEHNR; CDR2 reads FQNEAQ (reference sequence). Here the CDR3 reads CASSNRDRGPEAFF. DNA for the CDR3: TGTGCCAGCAGCAACCGGGACAGGGGACCTGAAGCTTTCTTT.

The chain has TRBV10-3 and TRBJ2-6, with 14 positions matching TRBD2. There are 19 residues in the CDR3. Germline loops: CDR1 ENHRY, CDR2 SYGVKD. V was clipped by 8 bases and J by 4 bases; unmatched bases: 13. For the CDR3, the DNA is TGTGCCATCTCCACCCGACGACTAGCGGGAGGGTCCGGGGCCAACGTCCTGACTTTC. This codes for CAISTRRLAGGSGANVLTF.

This clonotype was detected once. J is TRBJ2-7 and V is TRBV5-1; TRBD1 aligns across 8 bases. This CDR3 is built from 13 residues. With 4 bases clipped from V and 6 bases from J, the junction kept 6 bases outside the gene matches. From germline, CDR1 is SGHRS and CDR2 YFSETQ. This CDR3 reads CASSVGQGVEQYF. The CDR3 coding sequence is TGCGCCAGCAGCGTAGGACAGGGCGTCGAGCAGTACTTC.

CDR3 sequence (DNA): TGCAGTGCCGCCAGCGGGACAGGGGGAAACGAGCAGTACTTC. Residues: CSAASGTGGNEQYF. The chain uses TRBV20-1 and TRBJ2-7; 11 nucleotides match TRBD1. The CDR3 covers 14 residues. Germline V lookup: CDR1 DFQATT, CDR2 SNEGSKA (reference sequence). Unmatched junction bases numbered 9, after V lost 6 bases and J lost 5 bases.

The chain links TRBV15 to TRBJ2-7, with TRBD1 as a possible D gene (7 bases). The V end was cut by 1 base, the J end by 6 bases, with 13 bases between. This CDR3 is 14 amino acids long. Germline assignment: CDR1 LNHNV and CDR2 YYDKDF (reference sequence). The chain's CDR3 is CATSRAGRGAEQYF. DNA for the CDR3: TGTGCCACCAGCAGAGCGGGCAGGGGGGCCGAGCAGTACTTC.